The entry that follows covers one T cell receptor beta chain sequence. Its specificity is unknown. With V trimmed by 4 bases and J by 7 bases, 4 bases remained unmatched. CDR1 SGHTA and CDR2 FQGNSA come from the germline V gene. This CDR3 has 13 residues. This entry belongs to a study of chemoradiotherapy in HPV16-positive cancers. Regarding the study as a whole: Functional assays defining HPV-specific T cells used only a couple of HPV16-positive patients. Candidate HPV-specific clones and E7-related TCR motifs grew in tumor during treatment.

The method was immunoSEQ multiplex PCR; TCRdb's version includes in-frame clones alone and lacks a portion of them. This sample has 9,500 to 15,000 clones, with 55% to 65% found just once. The sample was collected from a patient who underwent chemoradiotherapy. This receptor was taken from a human donor with HPV-associated anogenital cancer. The chain employs TRBV7-2 and TRBJ1-1, with TRBD1 identical over 9 bases. This chain's CDR3 is CASSSRQGGEAFF. Here the CDR3 DNA reads TGTGCCAGCAGCTCCCGACAGGGGGGTGAAGCTTTCTTT.